A selection of T cell receptor beta chains follows, all from one sample in a study of blood T cell repertoires in COVID-19. Sequenced by immunoSEQ multiplex PCR; TCRdb stores in-frame clones only, minus some. In the table there are a few hundred thousand clones, 85% to 90% of which are singletons. What was sequenced was peripheral blood. These receptors were collected from a man aged 25-45 years with acute or convalescent COVID-19. The CDR3 runs from the conserved cysteine through the conserved F or W. Each record gives: J gene, V gene, clone size, CDR3 length, D gene, CDR3 protein, CDR3 DNA. A D gene is named only where the DNA matches it firmly. Size tells how often a clone was seen (once, few, many) or the class of an expanded clone, and some rows leave it out.

TRBJ2-1 TRBV9 NA 14 TRBD2 CASSHGLAGDEQFF TGTGCCAGCAGCCATGGACTAGCGGGGGATGAGCAGTTCTTC
TRBJ1-1 TRBV6-6 NA 17 NA CASSLFEADRWNTEAFF TGTGCCAGCAGTCTCTTTGAGGCAGACAGATGGAACACTGAAGCTTTCTTT
TRBJ2-6 TRBV4-1 NA 18 TRBD2 CASSQVPGRGSGANVLTF TGCGCCAGCAGCCAAGTCCCAGGGCGGGGGTCTGGGGCCAACGTCCTGACTTTC
TRBJ2-5 TRBV27 NA 13 TRBD1 CASSPRTGETQYF TGTGCCAGCAGTCCGAGGACAGGGGAGACCCAGTACTTC
TRBJ2-2 TRBV6-2/TRBV6-3 NA 14 NA CASSYRGNAGELFF TGTGCCAGCAGTTACAGGGGGAACGCCGGGGAGCTGTTTTTT
TRBJ2-5 TRBV5-1 NA 12 NA CASSQNQETQYF TGCGCCAGCAGCCAGAACCAAGAGACCCAGTACTTC
TRBJ1-5 TRBV11-2 NA 13 NA CASSLERDQPQHF TGTGCCAGCAGCTTAGAACGGGATCAGCCCCAGCATTTT
TRBJ2-1 TRBV6-5 few 15 TRBD1 CASSPLTGDYNEQFF TGTGCCAGCAGTCCGTTGACAGGGGACTACAATGAGCAGTTCTTC
TRBJ1-2 TRBV3-1/TRBV3-2 NA 13 NA CASSRVEGSGYTF TGTGCCAGCAGCCGAGTTGAGGGCTCGGGCTACACCTTC
TRBJ1-1 TRBV11-1 once 12 NA CASSRVRTEAFF TGTGCCAGCAGCAGAGTTCGAACTGAAGCTTTCTTT
TRBJ2-7 TRBV24-1 NA 14 TRBD2 CATSEGLATHEQYF TGTGCCACCAGTGAAGGACTAGCGACCCACGAGCAGTACTTC
TRBJ2-7 TRBV30 NA 14 TRBD1 CAWRRTGGLNEQYF TGTGCCTGGAGAAGGACAGGGGGACTCAACGAGCAGTACTTC
TRBJ1-4 TRBV3-1/TRBV3-2 NA 14 TRBD1 CASSLRQGGEKLFF TGTGCCAGCAGCCTCAGACAGGGTGGGGAAAAACTGTTTTTT
TRBJ1-1 TRBV28 NA 15 NA CASSLDFRDSSGAFF TGTGCCAGCAGTTTAGACTTTCGGGACTCGAGTGGGGCTTTCTTT
TRBJ1-3 TRBV19 NA 15 NA CASSIGQLSGNTIYF TGTGCCAGTAGTATCGGACAGCTCTCTGGAAACACCATATATTTT
TRBJ2-3 TRBV4-1 NA 17 TRBD1 CASSQDKRGQGTDTQYF TGCGCCAGCAGCCAAGATAAGAGGGGACAGGGGACAGATACGCAGTATTTT
TRBJ2-1 TRBV24-1 NA 14 TRBD2 CATSVAGGGDEQFF TGTGCCACCAGTGTAGCGGGGGGAGGGGATGAGCAGTTCTTC
TRBJ2-3 TRBV30 NA 12 NA CAWILTGDTQYF TGTGCCTGGATACTAACAGGGGATACGCAGTATTTT
TRBJ1-2 TRBV29-1 once 12 NA CSVQAANYGYTF TGCAGCGTCCAGGCTGCTAACTATGGCTACACCTTC
TRBJ2-1 TRBV28 NA 17 TRBD1 CASIINFGGQGKHEQFF TGTGCCAGCATTATCAACTTCGGGGGACAGGGTAAGCATGAGCAGTTCTTC